These 9 T cell receptor beta chains came from one sample sequenced in a study of blood T cell repertoires in COVID-19. Method: immunoSEQ multiplex PCR; TCRdb's copy keeps in-frame clones and lacks some. The table records about 150,000 clones, over 80% of them present only once. Sequencing was performed on PBMCs or T cells enriched from blood (not recorded which). These receptors were obtained from a man between 70 and 80 years old who had been exposed to COVID-19.

The rearrangement uses TRBV2 and TRBJ2-1; no clear D gene. CDR3 length: 12 residues. CDR1 and CDR2 (germline): SNHLY, FYNNEI. With 3 bases removed from V and 6 bases from J, the gap between germline ends came to 6 bases. This CDR3 is CASSDSGNEQFF. In DNA, the CDR3 is TGTGCCAGCAGTGATAGTGGCAATGAGCAGTTCTTC.

V and J are TRBV10-3 and TRBJ1-1; maybe TRBD1 (5 bases). This CDR3 has 13 residues. Germline V gives CDR1 ENHRY, CDR2 SYGVKD. Trimming removed 0 bases from V and 12 bases from J, with 14 bases in between. The CDR3 sequence is CAISESEGRRTFF. The CDR3 DNA is TGTGCCATCAGTGAGTCTGAGGGGAGGAGGACTTTCTTT.

The J gene is TRBJ2-5, the V gene TRBV15; D is possibly TRBD2 (6 bases). This CDR3 has 14 amino acids. The V end lost 3 bases, the J end lost 5 bases, and 13 bases lay between the germline ends. CDR1 and CDR2 from the germline V gene are LNHNV and YYDKDF (reference sequence). This CDR3 reads CATSRGGDPETQYF. The CDR3 DNA is TGTGCCACCAGCAGGGGGGGAGACCCGGAGACCCAGTACTTC.

This clone was seen only once. The rearrangement links TRBV27 to TRBJ2-7; TRBD2 aligns across 8 bases. The length of the CDR3 is 15 residues. V trimming: 4 bases; J trimming: 2 bases; junction bases outside the gene matches: 7. Germline V gives CDR1 MNHEY, CDR2 SMNVEV (reference sequence). CDR3 amino acids: CASSSGGGRPYEQYF. As DNA, the CDR3 is TGTGCCAGCAGTTCCGGGGGGGGGCGTCCCTACGAGCAGTACTTC.

The chain has TRBV30 and TRBJ1-3; the D gene is possibly TRBD1 (6 bases). The V end was cut by 4 bases, the J end by 6 bases, with 16 bases between. Per the germline V gene, CDR1 is GTSNPN and CDR2 is SVGIG (reference sequence). The length of the CDR3 is 14 residues. CDR3 loop: CAWNRVIAENTIYF. The CDR3 DNA sequence: TGTGCCTGGAACAGGGTAATTGCTGAAAACACCATATATTTT.

The J gene is TRBJ2-7, the V gene TRBV6-6, with TRBD2 as a possible D gene (7 bases). Trimming removed 5 bases at V and 4 bases at J, with 21 bases between. The CDR3 has 16 amino acids. Germline CDR1 MNHNY, CDR2 SVGAGI (reference sequence). The CDR3 region has the DNA TGTGCCAGCAGTCCTCCGAAGGGGGGGGCCTATTACGAGCAGTACTTC. Its protein is CASSPPKGGAYYEQYF.

The rearrangement joins TRBV5-1 to TRBJ1-2; D possibly corresponds to TRBD1 (5 bases). The germline V gene has CDR1 SGHRS and CDR2 YFSETQ. This CDR3 region has 12 residues. Trimming took off 2 bases at V and 7 bases at J, with 9 bases between the two ends. CDR3 sequence: CASSFDGGGYTF. The CDR3 nucleotides read TGCGCCAGCAGCTTTGACGGGGGTGGCTACACCTTC.

The gene calls are TRBV6-5 and TRBJ2-3; TRBD1 agrees at 7 bases. Unmatched junction bases numbered 11, after V lost 6 bases and J lost 5 bases. This CDR3 region has 15 residues. Germline V gene sequence: CDR1 MNHEY, CDR2 SVGAGI. CDR3 nucleotides: TGTGCCAGCAGACGCGAAGGGGGCCGGATAGATACGCAGTATTTT. Encoded protein: CASRREGGRIDTQYF.

The chain carries TRBV9 and TRBJ2-7, with a weak D call TRBD2 (7 bases). The germline CDR1 and CDR2 sequences are SGDLS and YYNGEE. Trimming took off 3 bases at V and 2 bases at J, with 18 bases between the two ends. This CDR3 has 16 residues. The CDR3 DNA sequence: TGTGCCAGCAGCGCAGGAGGGGGGGACCTGACCTACGAGCAGTACTTC. Amino acids: CASSAGGGDLTYEQYF.